One and the same sample provided the 4 T cell receptor beta chains below, sequenced in a study of blood T cell repertoires in COVID-19. Produced via immunoSEQ multiplex PCR; TCRdb's table is partial and in-frame only. The profile covers 75,000 to 100,000 clones, with about 85% appearing a single time and approximately 5% taken by the ten largest. The sequenced sample was peripheral blood. Receptor source: a man between 70 and 80 years old with acute or convalescent COVID-19.

This rearrangement joins TRBV5-1 to TRBJ2-3, with 11 bases fitting TRBD1. Germline V CDR1 and CDR2: SGHRS, YFSETQ. J gave up 5 bases and V 4 bases, and 6 bases lay outside the gene matches. The CDR3 totals 15 residues. The CDR3 is CASSPGQGEVDTQYF. In DNA, the CDR3 is TGCGCCAGCAGCCCGGGACAGGGGGAGGTAGATACGCAGTATTTT.

This clone was counted a few times. The CDR3 nucleotides are TGTGCCAGTAGCCGTACCGACAGTCTGGTTAACTATGGCTACACCTTC. Translation: CASSRTDSLVNYGYTF. This rearrangement joins TRBV19 to TRBJ1-2; a weak D match, TRBD1 (5 bases). The length of the CDR3 is 16 residues. Germline CDR1 and CDR2: LNHDA and SQIVND (reference sequence). Trimming cost V 6 bases and J 1 base, with 18 bases left between them.

The chain carries TRBV7-9 and TRBJ2-1; 9 positions agree with TRBD2. J lost 3 bases, V lost 2 bases, and 2 bases had no gene match. CDR3 length: 15 amino acids. Germline CDR1 SEHNR, CDR2 FQNEAQ (reference sequence). DNA of the CDR3: TGTGCCAGCAGCTTAAGCGGGGGGCTCTACAATGAGCAGTTCTTC. Amino acids: CASSLSGGLYNEQFF. Full variable domain (remainder filled in from reference TRBV7-9 and TRBJ2-1): DTGVSQNPRHKITKRGQNVTFRCDPISEHNRLYWYRQTLGQGPEFLTYFQNEAQLEKSRLLSDRFSAERPKGSFSTLEIQRTEQGDSAMYLCASSLSGGLYNEQFFGPGTRLTVL.

The chain employs TRBV19 and TRBJ1-6, with TRBD1 identical over 7 bases. Germline CDR1 LNHDA, CDR2 SQIVND (reference sequence). The V gene end was trimmed by 3 bases and the J gene end by 7 bases; junction bases not matched to a gene: 3. The CDR3 consists of 14 residues. The DNA of the CDR3 is TGTGCCAGTAGTATGGGACAGCGGAATTCACCCCTCCACTTT. Protein: CASSMGQRNSPLHF.